A selection of T cell receptor beta chains follows, all from one sample in a study of shared T cell receptors in the human thymus. Sequencing was performed with immunoSEQ multiplex PCR; in TCRdb, only in-frame clones are kept and a portion is missing. The sample has some 660,000 clones, more than 70% seen once; the top ten hold roughly 0.0089%. These same data were also listed under a study on human thymus T cells.

The sequencing sample was made of thymocytes. The receptors derive from a boy under three years old with a congenital heart defect. CDR3s include the opening cysteine and the closing phenylalanine or tryptophan. A D gene is named only where the DNA matches it firmly. Only part of the rows carry a size: once, few, many, or a class if the clone is expanded.

d_call j_call clone_size v_call cdr3_nt cdr3_aa
TRBD1 TRBJ1-3 once TRBV7-9 TGTGCCAGCAGAGGGACAGATGGAAACACCATATATTTT CASRGTDGNTIYF
NA TRBJ1-4 once TRBV18 TGTGCCAGCTCACCGTGGCAGGGTGCAACTAATGAAAAACTGTTTTTT CASSPWQGATNEKLFF
NA TRBJ2-7 NA TRBV4-3 TGCGCCAGCAGCCAAGGAAACAGCTTCGCCTACGAGCAGTACTTC CASSQGNSFAYEQYF
NA TRBJ2-7 NA TRBV6-5 TGTGCCAGCAGTTACGTTGGCGGGGATAGCTACGAGCAGTACTTC CASSYVGGDSYEQYF
TRBD1 TRBJ2-5 NA TRBV28 TGTGCCAGCAGGCACAGGGGTGTGGAGACCCAGTACTTC CASRHRGVETQYF
NA TRBJ1-1 few TRBV29-1 TGCAGCGTTGAAAAGGAGGGTAACACTGAAGCTTTCTTT CSVEKEGNTEAFF
TRBD1 TRBJ2-6 NA TRBV9 TGTGCCAGCAGCGCCACAGGGGGCGTAATCTCTGGGGCCAACGTCCTGACTTTC CASSATGGVISGANVLTF
TRBD1 TRBJ1-2 few TRBV29-1 TGCAGCGTTGAAGGATTCGGGACAGATGTGAGCTACACCTTC CSVEGFGTDVSYTF
NA TRBJ2-3 few TRBV6-5 TGTGCCAGCAGTTACTCTGGGAGTAGCACAGATACGCAGTATTTT CASSYSGSSTDTQYF
TRBD2 TRBJ2-3 NA TRBV7-2 TGTGCCAGCAGCGAAGACCTAGCGGCGAGCACAGATACGCAGTATTTT CASSEDLAASTDTQYF
TRBD1 TRBJ2-6 NA TRBV30 TGTGCCTGGAGTAGTAAAGCGGACAGGGGGAACGTCCTGACTTTC CAWSSKADRGNVLTF
TRBD2 TRBJ2-7 NA TRBV27 TGTGCCAGCAGTCCCACCGGGAGACTAGCGGGACCCTACGAGCAGTACTTC CASSPTGRLAGPYEQYF
TRBD2 TRBJ2-1 NA TRBV27 TGTGCCAGCACCACGACTAGCGGGAGATATAATGAGCAGTTCTTC CASTTTSGRYNEQFF
NA TRBJ2-5 once TRBV5-1 TGCGCCAGCAGCTTGCCGCTACGGGACTCCCTTCCAGAGACCCAGTACTTC CASSLPLRDSLPETQYF
TRBD2 TRBJ2-1 NA TRBV30 TGTGCCTGGAGTGTATTGGCTAGCGGGGGCCCGGGGGATGAGCAGTTCTTC CAWSVLASGGPGDEQFF
NA TRBJ1-2 NA TRBV27 TGTGCCAGCAGTCCAGCACGAGGGACAAAGATTGGCTACACCTTC CASSPARGTKIGYTF
NA TRBJ1-2 NA TRBV30 TGTGCCTGGAATGCGGGGTTTGGCTACACCTTC CAWNAGFGYTF
NA TRBJ1-1 NA TRBV23-1 TGCGTTAGGAACACTGAAGCTTTCTTT CVRNTEAFF
TRBD1 TRBJ1-6 NA TRBV6-5 TGTGCCAGCAGGGGGACAGCAAATTCACCCCTCCACTTT CASRGTANSPLHF
TRBD2 TRBJ2-3 NA TRBV30 TGTGCCTGGAGTGTAGGGACTAGCGGGGGGGTCAGCACAGATACGCAGTATTTT CAWSVGTSGGVSTDTQYF